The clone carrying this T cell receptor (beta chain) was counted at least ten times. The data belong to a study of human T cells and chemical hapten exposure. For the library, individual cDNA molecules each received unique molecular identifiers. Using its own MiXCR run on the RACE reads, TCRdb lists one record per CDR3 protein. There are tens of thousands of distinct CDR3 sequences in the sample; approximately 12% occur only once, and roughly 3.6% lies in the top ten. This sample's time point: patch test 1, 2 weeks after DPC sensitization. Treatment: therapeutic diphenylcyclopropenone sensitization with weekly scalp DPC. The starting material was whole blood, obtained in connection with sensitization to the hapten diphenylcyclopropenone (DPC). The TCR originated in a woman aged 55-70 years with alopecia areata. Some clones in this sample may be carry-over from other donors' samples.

The CDR3 protein is CASRTGISTDTQYF. CDR3 coding DNA: TGTGCCAGCAGGACGGGGATTAGCACAGATACGCAGTATTTT. The chain joins TRBV11-2 to TRBJ2-3; possibly TRBD2 for D (5 bases). The CDR3 spans 14 residues. Germline CDR1 and CDR2: SGHAT and FQNNGV. V lost 6 bases and J lost 0, with 10 bases in between.